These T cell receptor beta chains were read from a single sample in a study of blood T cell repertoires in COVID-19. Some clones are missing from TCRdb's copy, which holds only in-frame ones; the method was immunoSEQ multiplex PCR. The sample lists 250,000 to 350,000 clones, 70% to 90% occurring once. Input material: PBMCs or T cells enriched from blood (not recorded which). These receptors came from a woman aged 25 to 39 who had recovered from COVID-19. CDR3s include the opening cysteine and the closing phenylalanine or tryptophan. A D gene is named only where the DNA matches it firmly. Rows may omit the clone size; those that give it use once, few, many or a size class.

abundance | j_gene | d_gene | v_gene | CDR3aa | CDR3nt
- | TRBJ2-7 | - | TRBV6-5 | CASRGGQATYEQYF | TGTGCCAGCAGGGGGGGGCAGGCAACCTACGAGCAGTACTTC
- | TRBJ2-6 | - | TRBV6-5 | CASSYSAVGANVLTF | TGTGCCAGCAGTTACTCGGCGGTTGGGGCCAACGTCCTGACTTTC
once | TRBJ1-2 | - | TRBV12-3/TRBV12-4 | CASPPRRAYGYTF | TGTGCCAGCCCACCCCGCAGGGCCTATGGCTACACCTTC
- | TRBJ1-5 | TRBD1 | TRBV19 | CASRQGVGNQPQHF | TGTGCCAGTAGGCAGGGGGTCGGCAATCAGCCCCAGCATTTT
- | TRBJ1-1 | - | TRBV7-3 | CASSSGGGTEAFF | TGTGCCAGCAGCTCGGGAGGGGGCACTGAAGCTTTCTTT
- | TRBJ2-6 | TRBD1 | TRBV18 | CASSLAQGAGRSGANVLTF | TGTGCCAGCTCACTAGCTCAGGGGGCCGGTCGCTCTGGGGCCAACGTCCTGACTTTC
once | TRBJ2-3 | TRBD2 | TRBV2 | CASSGSSGVTDTQYF | TGTGCCAGCAGTGGGTCTAGCGGGGTCACAGATACGCAGTATTTT
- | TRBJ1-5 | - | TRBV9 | CASSVDRDNQPQHF | TGTGCCAGCAGCGTAGACAGGGACAATCAGCCCCAGCATTTT
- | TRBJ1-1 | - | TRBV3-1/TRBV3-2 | CASSQDSIPNTEAFF | TGTGCCAGCAGCCAAGATAGTATCCCGAACACTGAAGCTTTCTTT
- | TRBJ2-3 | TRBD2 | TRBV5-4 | CASSSRTLAGGPDTQYF | TGTGCCAGCAGTTCCCGAACCCTAGCGGGGGGCCCAGATACGCAGTATTTT
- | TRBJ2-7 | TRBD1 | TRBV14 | CASSQGTGQVLWREQYF | TGTGCCAGCAGCCAGGGGACCGGACAGGTTCTATGGAGAGAGCAGTACTTC
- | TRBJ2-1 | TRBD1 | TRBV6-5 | CASSYRDRGIYNEQFF | TGTGCCAGCAGTTACCGGGACAGGGGAATTTACAATGAGCAGTTCTTC
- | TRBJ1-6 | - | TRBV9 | CASSVGAGGDSPLHF | TGTGCCAGCAGCGTAGGGGCGGGGGGCGATTCACCCCTCCACTTT
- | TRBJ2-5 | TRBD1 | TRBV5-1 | CASSLAVRGETQYF | TGCGCCAGCAGCTTGGCGGTCAGGGGGGAGACCCAGTACTTC
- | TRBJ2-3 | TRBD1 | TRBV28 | CASSSPRTGGSNTQYF | TGTGCCAGCAGTTCTCCCCGGACAGGGGGAAGTAATACGCAGTATTTT
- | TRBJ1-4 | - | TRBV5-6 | CASSLGGGANEKLFF | TGTGCCAGCAGCTTAGGAGGGGGGGCTAATGAAAAACTGTTTTTT
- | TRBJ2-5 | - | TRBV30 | CAWSVAYWETQYF | TGTGCCTGGAGTGTAGCCTACTGGGAGACCCAGTACTTC
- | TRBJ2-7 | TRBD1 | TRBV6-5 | CASSYLTGQGGNEQYF | TGTGCCAGCAGTTACCTCACCGGACAGGGGGGTAACGAGCAGTACTTC
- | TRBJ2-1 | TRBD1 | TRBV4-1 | CASSQAGQGYNEQFF | TGCGCCAGCAGCCAAGCGGGACAGGGATACAATGAGCAGTTCTTC
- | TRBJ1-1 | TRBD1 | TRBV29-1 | CSGGQGEAFF | TGCAGCGGGGGACAGGGTGAAGCTTTCTTT
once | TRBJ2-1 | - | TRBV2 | CASRERGTTNEQFF | TGTGCCAGCAGGGAGAGGGGGACTACAAATGAGCAGTTCTTC
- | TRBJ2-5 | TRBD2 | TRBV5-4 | CASSEASGGPWTQYF | TGTGCCAGCAGCGAAGCTAGCGGGGGCCCGTGGACCCAGTACTTC
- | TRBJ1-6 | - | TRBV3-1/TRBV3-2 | CASSQDGREDDSPLHF | TGTGCCAGCAGCCAAGACGGCAGGGAAGATGATTCACCCCTCCACTTT
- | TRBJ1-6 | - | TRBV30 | CAWSRSSSYNSPLHF | TGTGCCTGGAGCCGTTCCAGCTCCTATAATTCACCCCTCCACTTT
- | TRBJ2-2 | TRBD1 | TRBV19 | CASSRTGATGELFF | TGTGCCAGTAGTCGGACAGGGGCGACCGGGGAGCTGTTTTTT
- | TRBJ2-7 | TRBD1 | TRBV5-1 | CASSQGTGGAYEQYF | TGCGCCAGCAGCCAAGGGACAGGGGGCGCCTACGAGCAGTACTTC
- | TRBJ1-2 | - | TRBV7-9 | CASSLGPSLGYTF | TGTGCCAGCAGCTTAGGGCCGTCCCTTGGCTACACCTTC
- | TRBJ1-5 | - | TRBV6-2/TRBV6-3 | CASSRGNQPQHF | TGTGCCAGCAGTCGGGGTAATCAGCCCCAGCATTTT
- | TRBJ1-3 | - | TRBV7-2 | CASSFGSYSGNTIYF | TGTGCCAGCAGCTTTGGCAGTTACTCTGGAAACACCATATATTTT
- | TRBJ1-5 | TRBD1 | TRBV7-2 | CASSLEDRANQPQHF | TGTGCCAGCAGCTTAGAGGACAGGGCCAATCAGCCCCAGCATTTT